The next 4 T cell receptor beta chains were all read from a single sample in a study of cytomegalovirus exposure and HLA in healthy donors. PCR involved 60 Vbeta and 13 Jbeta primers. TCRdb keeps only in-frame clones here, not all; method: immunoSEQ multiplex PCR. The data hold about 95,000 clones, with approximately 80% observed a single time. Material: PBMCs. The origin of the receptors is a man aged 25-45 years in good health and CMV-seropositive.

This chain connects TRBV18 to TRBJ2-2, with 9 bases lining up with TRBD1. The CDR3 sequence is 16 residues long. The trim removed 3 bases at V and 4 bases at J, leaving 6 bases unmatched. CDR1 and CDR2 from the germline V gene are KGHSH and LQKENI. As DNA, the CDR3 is TGTGCCAGCTCACCCCGGACAGGGGAGAGCACCGGGGAGCTGTTTTTT. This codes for CASSPRTGESTGELFF.

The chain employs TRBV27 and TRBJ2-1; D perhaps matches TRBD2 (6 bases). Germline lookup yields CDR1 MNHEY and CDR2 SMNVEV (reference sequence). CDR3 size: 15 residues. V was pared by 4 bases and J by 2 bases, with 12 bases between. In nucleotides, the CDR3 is TGTGCCAGCAGTTACTCTAGCGAGACCTACAATGAGCAGTTCTTC. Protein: CASSYSSETYNEQFF.

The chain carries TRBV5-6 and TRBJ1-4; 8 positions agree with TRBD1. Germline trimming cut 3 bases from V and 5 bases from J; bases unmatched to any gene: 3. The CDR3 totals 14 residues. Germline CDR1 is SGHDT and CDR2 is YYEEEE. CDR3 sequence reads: CASSSGGENEKLFF. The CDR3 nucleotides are TGTGCCAGCAGCTCAGGGGGCGAGAATGAAAAACTGTTTTTT.

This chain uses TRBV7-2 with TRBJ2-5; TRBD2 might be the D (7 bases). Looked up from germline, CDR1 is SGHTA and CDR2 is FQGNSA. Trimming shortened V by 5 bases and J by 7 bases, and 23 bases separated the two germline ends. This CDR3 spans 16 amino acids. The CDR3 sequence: CASSGGGGTDIVTQYF. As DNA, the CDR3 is TGTGCCAGCAGCGGGGGAGGGGGGACGGACATTGTGACCCAGTACTTC. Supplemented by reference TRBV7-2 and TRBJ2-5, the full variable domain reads GAGVSQSPSNKVTEKGKDVELRCDPISGHTALYWYRQSLGQGLEFLIYFQGNSAPDKSGLPSDRFSAERTGGSVSTLTIQRTQQEDSAVYLCASSGGGGTDIVTQYFGPGTRLLVL.